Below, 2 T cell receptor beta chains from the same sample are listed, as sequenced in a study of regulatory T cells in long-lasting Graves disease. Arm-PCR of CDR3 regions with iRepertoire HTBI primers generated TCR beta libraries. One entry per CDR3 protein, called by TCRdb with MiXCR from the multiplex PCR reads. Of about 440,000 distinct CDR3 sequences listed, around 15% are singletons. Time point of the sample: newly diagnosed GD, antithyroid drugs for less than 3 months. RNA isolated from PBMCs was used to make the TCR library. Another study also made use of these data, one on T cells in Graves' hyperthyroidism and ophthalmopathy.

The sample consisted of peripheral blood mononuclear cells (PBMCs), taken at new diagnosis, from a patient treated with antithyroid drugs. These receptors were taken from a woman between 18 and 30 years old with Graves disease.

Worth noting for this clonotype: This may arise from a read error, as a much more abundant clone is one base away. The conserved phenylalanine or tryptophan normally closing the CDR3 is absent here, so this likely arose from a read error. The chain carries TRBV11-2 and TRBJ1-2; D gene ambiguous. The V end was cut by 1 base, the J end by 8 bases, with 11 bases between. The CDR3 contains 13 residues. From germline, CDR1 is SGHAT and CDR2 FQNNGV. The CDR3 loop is CASSLGRQFGYTL. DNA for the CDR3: TGTGCCAGCAGCTTAGGAAGGCAGTTCGGCTACACCCTC.

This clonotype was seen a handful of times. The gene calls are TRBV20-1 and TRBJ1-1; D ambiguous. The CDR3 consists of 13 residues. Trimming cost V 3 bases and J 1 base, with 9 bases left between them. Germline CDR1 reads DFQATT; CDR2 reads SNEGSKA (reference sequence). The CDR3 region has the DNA TGCAGTGCTAGCCAGGCAAAGAACACTGAAGCTTTCTTT. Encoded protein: CSASQAKNTEAFF.